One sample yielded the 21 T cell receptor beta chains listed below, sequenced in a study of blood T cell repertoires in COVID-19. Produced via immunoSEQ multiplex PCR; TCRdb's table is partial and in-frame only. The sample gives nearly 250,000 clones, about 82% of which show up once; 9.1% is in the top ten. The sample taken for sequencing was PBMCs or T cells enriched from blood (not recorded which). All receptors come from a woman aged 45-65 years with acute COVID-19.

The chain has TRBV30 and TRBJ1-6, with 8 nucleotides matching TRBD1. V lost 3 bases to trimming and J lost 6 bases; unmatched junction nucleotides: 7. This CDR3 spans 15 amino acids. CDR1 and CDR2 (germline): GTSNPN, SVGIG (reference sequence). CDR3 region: CAWSGQGTGNSPLHF. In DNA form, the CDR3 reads TGTGCCTGGAGCGGACAGGGAACGGGTAATTCACCCCTCCACTTT.

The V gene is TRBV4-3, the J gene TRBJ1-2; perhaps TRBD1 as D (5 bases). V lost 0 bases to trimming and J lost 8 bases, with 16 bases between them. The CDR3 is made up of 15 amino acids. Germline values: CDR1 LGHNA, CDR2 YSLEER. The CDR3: CASSQDRGVGSGYTF. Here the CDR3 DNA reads TGCGCCAGCAGCCAAGATCGGGGGGTGGGTAGCGGCTACACCTTC.

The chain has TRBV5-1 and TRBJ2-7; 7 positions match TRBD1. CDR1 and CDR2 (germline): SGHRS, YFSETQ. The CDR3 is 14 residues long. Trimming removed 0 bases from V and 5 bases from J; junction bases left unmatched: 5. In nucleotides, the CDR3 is TGCGCCAGCAGCTTGGGTGACAGGGTCAACGAGCAGTACTTC. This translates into CASSLGDRVNEQYF.

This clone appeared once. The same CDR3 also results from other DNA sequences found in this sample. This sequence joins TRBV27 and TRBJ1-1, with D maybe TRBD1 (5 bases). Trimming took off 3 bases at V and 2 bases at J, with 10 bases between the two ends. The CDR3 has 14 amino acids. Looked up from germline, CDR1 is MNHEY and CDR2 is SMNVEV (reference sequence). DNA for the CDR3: TGTGCCAGCAGTTTCGGAAGGGGAAACACTGAAGCTTTCTTT. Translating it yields CASSFGRGNTEAFF.

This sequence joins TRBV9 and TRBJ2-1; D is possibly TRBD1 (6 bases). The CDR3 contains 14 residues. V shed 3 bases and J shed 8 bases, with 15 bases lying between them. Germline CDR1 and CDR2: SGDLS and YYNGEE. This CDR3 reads CASSGRDTAHEQFF. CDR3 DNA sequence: TGTGCCAGCAGCGGCCGGGACACAGCCCATGAGCAGTTCTTC.

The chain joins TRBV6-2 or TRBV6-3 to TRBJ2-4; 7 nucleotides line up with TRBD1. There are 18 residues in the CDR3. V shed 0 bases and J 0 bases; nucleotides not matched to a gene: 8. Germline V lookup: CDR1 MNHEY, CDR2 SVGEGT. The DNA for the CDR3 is TGTGCCAGCAGTTACTCCTCGACAGGGCCCTTAGCCAAAAACATTCAGTACTTC. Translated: CASSYSSTGPLAKNIQYF.

CDR3 DNA: TGCGCCAGCAGCCAAGTGCTGGGGGGATCAGCAGATACGCAGTATTTT. Residues: CASSQVLGGSADTQYF. The chain couples TRBV4-3 to TRBJ2-3; TRBD2 might be the D (6 bases). The V gene lost 1 base and the J gene lost 4 bases, with 15 bases spanning the gap. Germline V gene data show CDR1 as LGHNA and CDR2 as YSLEER. The CDR3 totals 16 residues.

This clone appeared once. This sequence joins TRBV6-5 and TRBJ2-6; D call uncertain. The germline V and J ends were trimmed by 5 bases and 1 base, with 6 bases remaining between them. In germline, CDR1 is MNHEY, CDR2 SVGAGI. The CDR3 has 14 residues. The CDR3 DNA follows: TGTGCCAGCAGTCCCGTTTCTGGGGCCAACGTCCTGACTTTC. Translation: CASSPVSGANVLTF.

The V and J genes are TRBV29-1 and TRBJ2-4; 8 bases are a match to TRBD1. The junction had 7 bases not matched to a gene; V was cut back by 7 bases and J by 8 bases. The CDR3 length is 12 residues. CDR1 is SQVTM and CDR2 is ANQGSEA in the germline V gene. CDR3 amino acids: CSAGQGPDIQYF. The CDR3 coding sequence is TGCAGCGCTGGACAGGGACCCGACATTCAGTACTTC.

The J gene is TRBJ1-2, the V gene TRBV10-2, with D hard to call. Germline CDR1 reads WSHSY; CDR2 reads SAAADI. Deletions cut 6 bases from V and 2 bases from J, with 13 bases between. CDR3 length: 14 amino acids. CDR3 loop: CASSLTGENYGYTF. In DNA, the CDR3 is TGCGCCAGCAGCCTGACCGGGGAGAACTATGGCTACACCTTC.

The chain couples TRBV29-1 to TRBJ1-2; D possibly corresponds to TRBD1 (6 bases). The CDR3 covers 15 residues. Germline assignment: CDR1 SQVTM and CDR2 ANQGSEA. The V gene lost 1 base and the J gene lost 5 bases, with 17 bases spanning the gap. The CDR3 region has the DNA TGCAGCGTTGAAGGTGGTGGGGGCAGTGTATATGGCTACACCTTC. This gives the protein CSVEGGGGSVYGYTF.

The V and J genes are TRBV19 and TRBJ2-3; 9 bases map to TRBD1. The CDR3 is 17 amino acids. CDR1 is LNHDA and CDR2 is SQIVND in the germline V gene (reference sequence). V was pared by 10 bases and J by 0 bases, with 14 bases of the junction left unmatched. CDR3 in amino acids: CATKVRGTGHSTDTQYF. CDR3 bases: TGTGCCACCAAAGTAAGAGGGACAGGGCATAGCACAGATACGCAGTATTTT.

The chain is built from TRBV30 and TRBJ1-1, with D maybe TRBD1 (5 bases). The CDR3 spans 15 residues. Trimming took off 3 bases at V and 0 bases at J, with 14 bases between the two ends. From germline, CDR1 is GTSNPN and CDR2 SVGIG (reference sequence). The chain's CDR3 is CAWRRRGVMNTEAFF. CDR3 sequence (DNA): TGTGCCTGGAGGAGACGGGGGGTGATGAACACTGAAGCTTTCTTT.

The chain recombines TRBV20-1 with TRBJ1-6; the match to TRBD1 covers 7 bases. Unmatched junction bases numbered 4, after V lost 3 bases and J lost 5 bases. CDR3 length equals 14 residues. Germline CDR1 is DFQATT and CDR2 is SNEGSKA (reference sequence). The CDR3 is CSASGDRDNSPLHF. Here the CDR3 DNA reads TGCAGTGCTAGTGGGGACAGAGATAATTCACCCCTCCACTTT.

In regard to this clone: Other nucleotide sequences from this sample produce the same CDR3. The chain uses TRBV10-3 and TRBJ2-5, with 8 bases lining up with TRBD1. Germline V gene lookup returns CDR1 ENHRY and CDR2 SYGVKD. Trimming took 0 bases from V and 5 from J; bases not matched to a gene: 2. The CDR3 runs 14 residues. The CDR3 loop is CAISESTGAETQYF. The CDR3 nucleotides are TGTGCCATCAGTGAGTCGACAGGGGCTGAGACCCAGTACTTC.

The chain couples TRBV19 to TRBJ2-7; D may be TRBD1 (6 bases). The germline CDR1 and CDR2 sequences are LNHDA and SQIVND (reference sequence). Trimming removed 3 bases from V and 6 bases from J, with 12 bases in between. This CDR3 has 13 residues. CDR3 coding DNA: TGTGCCAGTAGTATTGGCCAGGGGACCGAGCAGTACTTC. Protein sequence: CASSIGQGTEQYF.

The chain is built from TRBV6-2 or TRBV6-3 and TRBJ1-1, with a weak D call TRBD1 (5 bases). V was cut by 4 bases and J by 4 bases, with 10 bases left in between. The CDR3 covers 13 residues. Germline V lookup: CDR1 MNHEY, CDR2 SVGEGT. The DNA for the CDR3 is TGTGCCAGCAGTTGGTCCAGGGCCACTGAAGCTTTCTTT. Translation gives CASSWSRATEAFF.

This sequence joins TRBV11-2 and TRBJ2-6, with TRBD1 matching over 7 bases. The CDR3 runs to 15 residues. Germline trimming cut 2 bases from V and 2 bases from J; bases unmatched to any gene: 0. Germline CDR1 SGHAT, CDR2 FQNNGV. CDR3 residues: CASSLTGAGANVLTF. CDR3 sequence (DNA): TGTGCCAGCAGCTTAACAGGGGCTGGGGCCAACGTCCTGACTTTC.

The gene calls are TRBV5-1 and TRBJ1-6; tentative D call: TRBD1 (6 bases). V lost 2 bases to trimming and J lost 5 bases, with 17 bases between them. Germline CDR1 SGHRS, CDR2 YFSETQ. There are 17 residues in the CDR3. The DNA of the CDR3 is TGCGCCAGCAGCTTTATCCGGACACAGGGAAATAATTCACCCCTCCACTTT. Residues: CASSFIRTQGNNSPLHF.

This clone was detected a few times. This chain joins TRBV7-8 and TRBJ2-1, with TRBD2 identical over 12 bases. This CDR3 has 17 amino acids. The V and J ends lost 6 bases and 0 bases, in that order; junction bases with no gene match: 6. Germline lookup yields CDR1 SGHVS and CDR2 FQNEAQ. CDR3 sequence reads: CASSLLAGGSSYNEQFF. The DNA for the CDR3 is TGTGCCAGCAGTTTACTAGCGGGGGGAAGCTCCTACAATGAGCAGTTCTTC.

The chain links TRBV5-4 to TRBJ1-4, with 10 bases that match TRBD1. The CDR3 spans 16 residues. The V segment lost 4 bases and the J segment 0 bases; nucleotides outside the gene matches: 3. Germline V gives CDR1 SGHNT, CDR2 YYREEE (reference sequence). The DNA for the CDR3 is TGTGCCAGCAGCAGGGACAGGGGCGCAACTAATGAAAAACTGTTTTTT. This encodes CASSRDRGATNEKLFF.